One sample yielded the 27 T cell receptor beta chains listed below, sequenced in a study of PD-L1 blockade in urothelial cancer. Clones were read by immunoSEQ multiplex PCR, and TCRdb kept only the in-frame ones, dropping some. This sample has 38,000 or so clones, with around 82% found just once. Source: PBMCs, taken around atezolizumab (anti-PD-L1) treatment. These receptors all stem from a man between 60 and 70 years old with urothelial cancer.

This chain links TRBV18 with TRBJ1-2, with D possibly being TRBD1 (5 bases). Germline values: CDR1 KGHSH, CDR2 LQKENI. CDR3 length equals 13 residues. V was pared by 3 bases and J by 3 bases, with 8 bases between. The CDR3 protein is CASSPQTDYGYTF. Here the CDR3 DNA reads TGTGCCAGCTCACCCCAGACAGACTATGGCTACACCTTC.

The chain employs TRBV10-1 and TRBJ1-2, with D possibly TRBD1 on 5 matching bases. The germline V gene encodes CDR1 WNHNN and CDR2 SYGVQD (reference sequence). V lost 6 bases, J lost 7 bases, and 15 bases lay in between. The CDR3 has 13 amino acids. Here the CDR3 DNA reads TGCGCCAGCAGAAGGGATTTGCAGGGTGGCTACACCTTC. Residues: CASRRDLQGGYTF.

In nucleotides, the CDR3 is TGTGCCAGCAGCCAAGGACAGGGTAGGGTTACCGGGGAGCTGTTTTTT. Its protein product is CASSQGQGRVTGELFF. The gene calls are TRBV4-2 and TRBJ2-2; TRBD1 matches at 7 bases. The CDR3 loop spans 16 amino acids. Germline V gene sequence: CDR1 LGHNA, CDR2 YNFKEQ. The trim removed 1 base at V and 5 bases at J, leaving 7 bases unmatched.

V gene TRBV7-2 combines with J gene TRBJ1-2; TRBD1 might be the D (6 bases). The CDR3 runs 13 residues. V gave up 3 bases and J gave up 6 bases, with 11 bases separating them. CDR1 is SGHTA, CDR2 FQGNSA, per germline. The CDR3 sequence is CASSFTGKNGYTF. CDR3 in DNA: TGTGCCAGCAGCTTTACAGGGAAGAATGGCTACACCTTC.

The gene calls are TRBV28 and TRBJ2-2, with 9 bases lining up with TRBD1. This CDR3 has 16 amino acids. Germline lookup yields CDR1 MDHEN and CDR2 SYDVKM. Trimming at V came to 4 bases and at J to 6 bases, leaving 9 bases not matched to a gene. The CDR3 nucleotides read TGTGCCAGCAGTTGGACCGGACAGGGGAAGCCCGGGGAGCTGTTTTTT. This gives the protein CASSWTGQGKPGELFF.

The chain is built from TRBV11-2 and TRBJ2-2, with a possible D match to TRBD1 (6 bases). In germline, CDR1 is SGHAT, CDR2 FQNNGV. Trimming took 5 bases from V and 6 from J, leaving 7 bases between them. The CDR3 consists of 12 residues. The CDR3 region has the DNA TGTGCCAGCAGCCCAGGGGCCGGGGAGCTGTTTTTT. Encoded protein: CASSPGAGELFF.

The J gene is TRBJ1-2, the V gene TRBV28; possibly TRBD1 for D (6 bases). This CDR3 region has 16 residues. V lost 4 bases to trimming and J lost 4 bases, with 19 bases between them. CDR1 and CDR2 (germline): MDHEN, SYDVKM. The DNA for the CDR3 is TGTGCCAGCAGTTCCCCCGCGGGGGCGGAGGGCTATGGCTACACCTTC. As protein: CASSSPAGAEGYGYTF.

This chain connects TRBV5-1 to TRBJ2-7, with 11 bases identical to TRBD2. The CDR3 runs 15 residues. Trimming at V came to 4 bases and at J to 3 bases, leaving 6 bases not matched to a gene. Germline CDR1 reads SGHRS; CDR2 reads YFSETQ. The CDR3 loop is CASSPTSGACYEQYF. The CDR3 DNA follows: TGCGCCAGCAGCCCGACTAGCGGGGCATGCTACGAGCAGTACTTC.

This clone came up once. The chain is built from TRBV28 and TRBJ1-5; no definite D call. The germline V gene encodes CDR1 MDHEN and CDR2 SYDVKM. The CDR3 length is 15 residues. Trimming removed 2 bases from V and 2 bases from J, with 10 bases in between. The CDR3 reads CASSLSFGRNQPQHF. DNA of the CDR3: TGTGCCAGCAGTTTAAGCTTTGGGCGCAATCAGCCCCAGCATTTT.

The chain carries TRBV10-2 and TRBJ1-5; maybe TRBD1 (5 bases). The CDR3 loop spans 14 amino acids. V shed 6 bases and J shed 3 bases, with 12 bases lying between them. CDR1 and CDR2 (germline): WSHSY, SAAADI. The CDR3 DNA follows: TGCGCCAGCAGGGGGGAGGCCGACAATCAGCCCCAGCATTTT. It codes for CASRGEADNQPQHF.

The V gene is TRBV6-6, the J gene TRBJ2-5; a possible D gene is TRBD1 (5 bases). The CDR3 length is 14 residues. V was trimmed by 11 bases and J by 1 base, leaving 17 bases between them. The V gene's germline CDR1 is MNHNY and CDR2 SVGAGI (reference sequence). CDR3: CAAQGVTVQETQYF. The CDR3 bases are TGTGCCGCGCAAGGAGTGACAGTCCAAGAGACCCAGTACTTC.

CDR3 amino acids: CACSGGTNQPQHF. The DNA of the CDR3 is TGTGCCTGCTCGGGGGGAACCAATCAGCCCCAGCATTTT. The V and J genes are TRBV30 and TRBJ1-5; TRBD1 is a possible D gene (5 bases). Per germline, CDR1 GTSNPN and CDR2 SVGIG (reference sequence). The CDR3 has 13 amino acids. The V and J ends lost 6 bases and 3 bases respectively, with 12 bases between them.

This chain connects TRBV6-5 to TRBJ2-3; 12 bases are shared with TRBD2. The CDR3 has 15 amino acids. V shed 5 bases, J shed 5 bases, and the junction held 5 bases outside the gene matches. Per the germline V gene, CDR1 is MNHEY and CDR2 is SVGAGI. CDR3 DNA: TGTGCCAGCAGTCCTGGACTAGCGGGGTTAGATACGCAGTATTTT. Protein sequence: CASSPGLAGLDTQYF.

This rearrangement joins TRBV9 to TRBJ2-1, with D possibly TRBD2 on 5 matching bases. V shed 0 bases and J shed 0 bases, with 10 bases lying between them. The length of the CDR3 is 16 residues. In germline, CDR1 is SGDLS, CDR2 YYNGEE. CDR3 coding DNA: TGTGCCAGCAGCGTAGAGTGGGAGAGCTCCTACAATGAGCAGTTCTTC. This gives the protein CASSVEWESSYNEQFF.

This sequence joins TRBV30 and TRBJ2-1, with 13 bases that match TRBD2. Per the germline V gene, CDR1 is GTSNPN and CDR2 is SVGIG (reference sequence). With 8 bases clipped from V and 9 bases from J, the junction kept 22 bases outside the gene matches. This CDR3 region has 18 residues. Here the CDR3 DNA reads TGTGCCCGCTCCGGAGGGGGAAGTCCCGGACTAGCGGGAGTTGAGCAGTTCTTC. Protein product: CARSGGGSPGLAGVEQFF.

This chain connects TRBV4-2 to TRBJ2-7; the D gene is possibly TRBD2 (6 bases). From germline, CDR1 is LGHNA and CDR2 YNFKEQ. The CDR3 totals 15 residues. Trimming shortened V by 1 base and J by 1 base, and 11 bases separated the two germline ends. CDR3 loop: CASSQVGAGSYEQYF. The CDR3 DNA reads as TGTGCCAGCAGCCAAGTAGGAGCGGGTTCCTACGAGCAGTACTTC.

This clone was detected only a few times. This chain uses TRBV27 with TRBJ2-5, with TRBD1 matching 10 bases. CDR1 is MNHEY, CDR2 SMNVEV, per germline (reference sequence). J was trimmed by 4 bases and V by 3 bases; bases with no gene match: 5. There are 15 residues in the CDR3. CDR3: CASSFVRDRGETQYF. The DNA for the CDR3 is TGTGCCAGCAGTTTCGTCCGGGACAGGGGAGAGACCCAGTACTTC.

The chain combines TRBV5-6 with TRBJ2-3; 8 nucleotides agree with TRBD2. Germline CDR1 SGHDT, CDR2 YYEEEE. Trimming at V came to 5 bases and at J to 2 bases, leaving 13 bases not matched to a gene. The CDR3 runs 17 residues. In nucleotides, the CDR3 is TGTGCCAGCAGTTCTCCTATAGGCGGGGGGTACACAGATACGCAGTATTTT. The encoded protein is CASSSPIGGGYTDTQYF.

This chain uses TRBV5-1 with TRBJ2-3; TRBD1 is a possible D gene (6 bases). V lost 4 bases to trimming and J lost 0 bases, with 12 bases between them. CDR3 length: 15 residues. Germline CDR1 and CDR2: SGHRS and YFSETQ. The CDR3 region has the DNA TGCGCCAGCAGCCGGGACACCACTAGCACAGATACGCAGTATTTT. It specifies CASSRDTTSTDTQYF.

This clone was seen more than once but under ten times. Here the CDR3 DNA reads TGTGCCAGTACTGATATAGGGGGACAGTCTAACAATGAGCAGTTCTTC. Its protein is CASTDIGGQSNNEQFF. The rearrangement joins TRBV19 to TRBJ2-1, with 7 nucleotides matching TRBD1. Losses at the gene ends were 7 bases for V and 5 bases for J; bases not matched to a gene: 14. Germline values: CDR1 LNHDA, CDR2 SQIVND (reference sequence). The length of the CDR3 is 16 residues.

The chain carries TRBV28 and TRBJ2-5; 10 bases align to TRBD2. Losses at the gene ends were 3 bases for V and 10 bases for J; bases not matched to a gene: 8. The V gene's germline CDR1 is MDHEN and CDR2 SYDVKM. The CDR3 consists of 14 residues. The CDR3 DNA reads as TGTGCCAGCAGTTTGCTAGCGGGGGCCCAGGACCAGTACTTC. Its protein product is CASSLLAGAQDQYF.

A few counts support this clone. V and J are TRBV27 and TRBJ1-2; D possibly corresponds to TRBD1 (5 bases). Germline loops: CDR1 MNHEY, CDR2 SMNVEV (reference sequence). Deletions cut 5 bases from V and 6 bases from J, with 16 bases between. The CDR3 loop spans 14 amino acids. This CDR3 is CASSPIGVGNGYTF. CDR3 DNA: TGTGCCAGCAGTCCCATAGGGGTAGGGAATGGCTACACCTTC.

CDR3 in amino acids: CASLAGGGVNTEAFF. The CDR3 nucleotides read TGTGCCAGCCTGGCGGGGGGCGGAGTGAACACTGAAGCTTTCTTT. This chain connects TRBV6-1 to TRBJ1-1; D is possibly TRBD1 (6 bases). The CDR3 runs 15 residues. V lost 8 bases to trimming and J lost 0 bases, with 16 bases between them. Germline CDR1 MNHNS, CDR2 SASEGT.

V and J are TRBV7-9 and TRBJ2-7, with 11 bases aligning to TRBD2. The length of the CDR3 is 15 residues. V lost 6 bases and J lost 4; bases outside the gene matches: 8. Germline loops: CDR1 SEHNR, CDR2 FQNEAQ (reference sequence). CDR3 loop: CASSPLGLAGYEQYF. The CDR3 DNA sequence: TGTGCCAGCAGTCCCCTTGGACTAGCGGGTTACGAGCAGTACTTC.

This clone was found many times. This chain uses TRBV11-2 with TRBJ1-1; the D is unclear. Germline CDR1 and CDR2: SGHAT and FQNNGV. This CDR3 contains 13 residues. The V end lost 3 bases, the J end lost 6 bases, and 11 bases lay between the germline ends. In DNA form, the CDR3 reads TGTGCCAGCAGCTTGTCTTTCCTAGCTGAAGCTTTCTTT. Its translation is CASSLSFLAEAFF. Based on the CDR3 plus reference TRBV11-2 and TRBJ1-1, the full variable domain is EAGVAQSPRYKIIEKRQSVAFWCNPISGHATLYWYQQILGQGPKLLIQFQNNGVVDDSQLPKDRFSAERLKGVDSTLKIQPAKLEDSAVYLCASSLSFLAEAFFGQGTRLTVV.

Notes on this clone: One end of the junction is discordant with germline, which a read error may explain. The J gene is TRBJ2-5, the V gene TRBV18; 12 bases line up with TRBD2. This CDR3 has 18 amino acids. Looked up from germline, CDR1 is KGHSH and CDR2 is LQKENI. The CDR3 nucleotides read TGTGCCAGCTCTCCACTACTAGCGGGGGGCCGGAACCAAGAGACCCAGTACTTC. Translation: CASSPLLAGGRNQETQYF.

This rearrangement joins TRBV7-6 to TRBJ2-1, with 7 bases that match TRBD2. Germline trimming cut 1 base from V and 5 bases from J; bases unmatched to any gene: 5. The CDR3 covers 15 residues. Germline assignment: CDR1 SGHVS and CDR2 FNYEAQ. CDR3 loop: CASSLGTSANNEQFF. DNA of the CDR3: TGTGCCAGCAGCTTAGGAACTAGCGCGAACAATGAGCAGTTCTTC.